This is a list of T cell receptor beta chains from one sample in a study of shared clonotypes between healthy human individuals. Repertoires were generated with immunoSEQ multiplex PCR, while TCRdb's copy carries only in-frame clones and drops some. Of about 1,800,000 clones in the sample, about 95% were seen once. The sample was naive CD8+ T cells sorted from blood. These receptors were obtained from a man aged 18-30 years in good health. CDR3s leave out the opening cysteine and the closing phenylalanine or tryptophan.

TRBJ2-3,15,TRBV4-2,ASSQAPGLAGTDTQY
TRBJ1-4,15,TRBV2,ASSLARRVLGNEKLF
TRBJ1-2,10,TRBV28,ASISGIYGYT
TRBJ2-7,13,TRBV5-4,ASRNSGSLAYEQY
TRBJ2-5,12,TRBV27,ASSSSGIQETQY
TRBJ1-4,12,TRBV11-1,ASSLIGDEEKLF
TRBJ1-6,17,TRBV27,ASSLLSGGFFVNNSPLH
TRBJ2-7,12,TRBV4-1,ASSQVAGEGEQY
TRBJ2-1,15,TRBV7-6,ASSLEPPDSSYNEQF
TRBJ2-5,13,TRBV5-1,ASSSWTPPQETQY
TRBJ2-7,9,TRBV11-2,AIEVQGGQY
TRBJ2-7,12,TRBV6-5,ASSYRQPIYEQY
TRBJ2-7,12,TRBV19,ASSYSGEIYEQY
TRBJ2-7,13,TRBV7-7,ASSKGPGQAHEQY
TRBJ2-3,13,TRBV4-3,ASSPSFTIGDTQY
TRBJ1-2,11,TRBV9,ASSSTITMSYT
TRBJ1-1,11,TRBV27,ASRPTGDTEAF
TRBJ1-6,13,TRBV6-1,ASTATGERDSPLH
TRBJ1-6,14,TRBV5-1,ASTPREGAENSPLH
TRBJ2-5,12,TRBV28,ASSFRSSQETQY
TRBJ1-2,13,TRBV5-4,ASSLRSGGIYGYT
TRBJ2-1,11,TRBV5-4,ASSPGGDNEQF
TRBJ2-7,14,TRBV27,ASRPSVGERGYEQY